Listed below are T cell receptor beta chains from one sample, sequenced in a study of cytomegalovirus exposure and HLA in healthy donors. Profiling relied on immunoSEQ multiplex PCR, and the TCRdb table lists in-frame clones only, not all of them. The sample has around 170,000 clones, approximately 78% seen once. Sequencing used PBMCs. Source of these receptors: a woman aged 18-29 years in good health and CMV-seronegative. The CDR3 runs from the conserved cysteine through the conserved F or W. A D gene is named only where the DNA matches it firmly. Expanded clones are given a class, and other clones once, few, many or no size at all.

J	size	V	D	CDR3	DNA
TRBJ1-1	.	TRBV7-9	.	CSSSLALGSPFF	TGTTCCAGCAGTTTGGCCTTGGGCAGTCCTTTCTTT
TRBJ2-1	.	TRBV5-1	TRBD2	CASSLGPTSGGPYNEQFF	TGCGCCAGCAGCTTGGGCCCTACTAGCGGGGGGCCCTACAATGAGCAGTTCTTC
TRBJ2-1	.	TRBV5-4	TRBD2	CASSSGRGRAGDYNEQFF	TGTGCCAGCAGCTCCGGTCGGGGTAGAGCGGGGGATTACAATGAGCAGTTCTTC
TRBJ2-1	.	TRBV6-1	.	CASSVLGGSNEQFF	TGTGCCAGCAGCGTTTTAGGGGGTTCCAATGAGCAGTTCTTC
TRBJ1-4	.	TRBV7-6	.	CASSLGSGEANEKLFF	TGTGCCAGCAGCTTAGGAAGCGGGGAGGCTAATGAAAAACTGTTTTTT
TRBJ2-7	.	TRBV5-5	.	CASSVEFEQYF	TGTGCCAGCAGCGTCGAGTTCGAGCAGTACTTC
TRBJ1-3	.	TRBV7-3	.	CASSPHIAGPGNTIYF	TGTGCCAGCAGCCCCCACATAGCAGGGCCTGGAAACACCATATATTTT
TRBJ2-3	.	TRBV27	TRBD2	CASSLLAGVTDTQYF	TGTGCCAGCAGTTTACTAGCGGGGGTTACAGATACGCAGTATTTT
TRBJ1-5	few	TRBV5-8	.	CASRPEWSPYQPQHF	TGTGCCAGCAGGCCGGAGTGGAGTCCCTATCAGCCCCAGCATTTT
TRBJ2-7	.	TRBV27	TRBD2	CASSLGTSGRYSYEQYF	TGTGCCAGCAGTTTAGGGACTAGCGGGAGATACTCCTACGAGCAGTACTTC
TRBJ1-2	.	TRBV27	TRBD1	CASSRQGLGYTF	TGTGCCAGCAGTAGACAGGGACTTGGCTACACCTTC
TRBJ2-1	.	TRBV9	.	CASSVGHNNEQFF	TGTGCCAGCAGCGTAGGGCACAACAATGAGCAGTTCTTC
TRBJ2-7	.	TRBV13	.	CASSLFVGGYSYEQYF	TGTGCCAGCAGCTTATTCGTCGGGGGTTACTCCTACGAGCAGTACTTC
TRBJ2-2	.	TRBV5-1	TRBD1	CASTSGTGIKTGELFF	TGCGCCAGCACCTCCGGGACAGGGATTAAGACCGGGGAGCTGTTTTTT
TRBJ2-7	.	TRBV4-1	TRBD1	CASSQDRQGFYEQYF	TGCGCCAGCAGCCAAGACAGACAGGGGTTTTACGAGCAGTACTTC
TRBJ1-1	.	TRBV6-7	TRBD1	CASRKGQGNTEAFF	TGTGCCAGCAGAAAAGGACAGGGGAACACTGAAGCTTTCTTT
TRBJ1-1	.	TRBV6-1	.	CASANPTVENEAFF	TGTGCCAGCGCAAACCCGACAGTGGAGAATGAAGCTTTCTTT
TRBJ1-5	.	TRBV15	TRBD1	CATSRDRTGTNQPQHF	TGTGCCACCAGCAGAGATAGGACAGGGACCAATCAGCCCCAGCATTTT
TRBJ2-7	.	TRBV27	TRBD2	CASSFSSLSSTSGSFNEQYF	TGTGCCAGCAGTTTCTCTTCCCTATCCTCGACTAGCGGGAGTTTCAACGAGCAGTACTTC
TRBJ1-1	.	TRBV19	TRBD1	CASGSQGGWTEAFF	TGTGCCAGTGGTTCGCAGGGGGGCTGGACTGAAGCTTTCTTT
TRBJ2-7	.	TRBV7-9	TRBD2	CASSLLAGRHEQYF	TGTGCCAGCAGCTTACTAGCGGGAAGACACGAGCAGTACTTC
TRBJ2-5	.	TRBV5-5	.	CASSFGDTGQETQYF	TGTGCCAGCAGCTTTGGGGACACCGGACAAGAGACCCAGTACTTC
TRBJ1-1	once	TRBV11-2	TRBD1	CASGNRGDTEAFF	TGTGCCAGCGGAAACAGGGGAGACACTGAAGCTTTCTTT
TRBJ1-5	.	TRBV19	TRBD1	CASSLRDRANQPQHF	TGTGCCAGTAGTCTCCGGGACAGGGCTAATCAGCCCCAGCATTTT
TRBJ1-1	.	TRBV10-1	.	CASSDDTLTEAFF	TGCGCCAGCAGTGATGACACTCTCACTGAAGCTTTCTTT
TRBJ2-3	once	TRBV5-1	TRBD2	CASSLGAGGTPEYF	TGCGCCAGCAGCTTGGGAGCGGGGGGGACTCCGGAGTATTTT
TRBJ2-7	.	TRBV11-1	TRBD1	CASSLLRLRQGVSEQYF	TGTGCCAGCAGCTTACTTCGGTTGAGACAGGGGGTTTCCGAGCAGTACTTC
TRBJ2-1	.	TRBV27	TRBD2	CASSSRLAGYNEQFF	TGTGCCAGCAGTTCCCGACTAGCGGGATACAATGAGCAGTTCTTC
TRBJ2-7	.	TRBV16	TRBD1	CASSQSDRTYEQYF	TGTGCCAGCAGCCAATCGGACAGGACCTACGAGCAGTACTTC
TRBJ2-3	.	TRBV27	.	CASNSQSTDTQYF	TGTGCCAGCAATAGCCAAAGCACAGATACGCAGTATTTT
TRBJ2-7	.	TRBV19	TRBD2	CASSIEGHSLADPYEQYF	TGTGCCAGTAGTATAGAGGGCCATTCACTAGCGGATCCCTACGAGCAGTACTTC
TRBJ1-2	.	TRBV5-8	TRBD1	CASRGDRVDGYTF	TGTGCCAGCAGAGGCGACAGGGTGGACGGCTACACCTTC
TRBJ2-1	once	TRBV28	.	CASSLFRQINPYNEQFF	TGTGCCAGCAGTTTATTTCGTCAGATAAACCCCTACAATGAGCAGTTCTTC
TRBJ2-1	.	TRBV7-9	.	CASSRGGADEQFF	TGTGCCAGCAGCCGAGGGGGGGCGGATGAGCAGTTCTTC
TRBJ2-1	.	TRBV6-5	.	CASSYDWTRSYNEQFF	TGTGCCAGCAGTTACGATTGGACACGCTCCTACAATGAGCAGTTCTTC
TRBJ1-5	.	TRBV28	.	CASSLGGPTGPQHF	TGTGCCAGCAGTCTGGGGGGGCCGACCGGGCCCCAGCATTTT
TRBJ2-7	.	TRBV4-1	TRBD1	CASSQPGQSLYEQYF	TGCGCCAGCAGCCAGCCGGGACAGAGTCTCTACGAGCAGTACTTC
TRBJ2-5	once	TRBV10-3	.	CAISEGSVETQYF	TGTGCCATCAGTGAGGGGAGCGTAGAGACCCAGTACTTC
TRBJ2-7	.	TRBV28	.	CASSSGQDYEQYF	TGTGCCAGCAGTTCCGGACAGGACTATGAGCAGTACTTC
TRBJ2-1	.	TRBV7-3	.	CASSGGGNEQFF	TGTGCCAGCAGTGGAGGAGGAAATGAGCAGTTCTTC
TRBJ1-6	.	TRBV27	.	CASSFGQYNSPLHF	TGTGCCAGCAGTTTTGGCCAATATAATTCACCCCTCCACTTT
TRBJ2-1	.	TRBV7-9	TRBD2	CASSPGLAGGTNEQFF	TGTGCCAGCAGCCCCGGACTAGCGGGAGGAACCAATGAGCAGTTCTTC
TRBJ1-1	once	TRBV10-1	.	CASSESGAMNTEAFF	TGCGCCAGCAGTGAGTCGGGGGCTATGAACACTGAAGCTTTCTTT
TRBJ1-1	.	TRBV9	TRBD1	CASSVGDSLGEAFF	TGTGCCAGCAGCGTAGGGGACAGCCTGGGTGAAGCTTTCTTT
TRBJ2-3	.	TRBV7-2	TRBD2	CASSLDWAGGGTDTQYF	TGTGCCAGCAGCTTAGATTGGGCGGGAGGGGGCACAGATACGCAGTATTTT